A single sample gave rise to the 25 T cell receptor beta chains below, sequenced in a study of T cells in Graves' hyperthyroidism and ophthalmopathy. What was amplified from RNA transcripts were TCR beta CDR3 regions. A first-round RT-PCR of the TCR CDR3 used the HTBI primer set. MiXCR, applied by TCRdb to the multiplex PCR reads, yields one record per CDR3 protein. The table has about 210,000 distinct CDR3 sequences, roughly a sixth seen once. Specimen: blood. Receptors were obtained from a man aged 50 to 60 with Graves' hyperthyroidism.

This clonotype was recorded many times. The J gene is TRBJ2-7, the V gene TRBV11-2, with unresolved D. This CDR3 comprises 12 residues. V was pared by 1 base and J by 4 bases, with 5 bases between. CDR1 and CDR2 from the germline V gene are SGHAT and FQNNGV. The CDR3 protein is CASSLVVYEQYF. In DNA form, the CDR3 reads TGTGCCAGCAGCTTAGTTGTGTACGAGCAGTACTTC.

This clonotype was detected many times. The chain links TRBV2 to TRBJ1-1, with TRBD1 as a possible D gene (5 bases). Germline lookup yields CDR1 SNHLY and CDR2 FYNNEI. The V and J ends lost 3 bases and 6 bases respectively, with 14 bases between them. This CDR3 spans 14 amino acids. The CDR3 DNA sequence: TGTGCCAGCAGTGACCCGGACAAAGTGCCTGAAGCTTTCTTT. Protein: CASSDPDKVPEAFF.

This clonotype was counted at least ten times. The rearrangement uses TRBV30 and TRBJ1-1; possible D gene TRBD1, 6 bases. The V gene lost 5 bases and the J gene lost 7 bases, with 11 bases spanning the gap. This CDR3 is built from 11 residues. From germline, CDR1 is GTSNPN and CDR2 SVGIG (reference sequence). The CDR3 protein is CAWGGQIEAFF. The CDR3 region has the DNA TGTGCCTGGGGTGGACAGATTGAAGCTTTCTTT.

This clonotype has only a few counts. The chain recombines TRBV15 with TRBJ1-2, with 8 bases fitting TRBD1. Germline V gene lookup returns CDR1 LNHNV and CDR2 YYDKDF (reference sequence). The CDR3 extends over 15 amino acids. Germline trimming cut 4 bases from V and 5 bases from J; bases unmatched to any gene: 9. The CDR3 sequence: CATSNRDRLLYGYTF. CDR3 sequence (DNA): TGTGCCACCAGCAACCGGGACAGGCTCCTTTATGGCTACACCTTC.

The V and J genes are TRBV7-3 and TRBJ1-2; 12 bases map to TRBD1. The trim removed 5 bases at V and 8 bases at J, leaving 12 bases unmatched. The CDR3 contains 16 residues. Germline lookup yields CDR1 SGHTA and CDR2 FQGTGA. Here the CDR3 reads CASSEGTGTGGDGYTF. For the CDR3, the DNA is TGTGCCAGCAGCGAAGGGACCGGGACAGGGGGCGACGGCTACACCTTC.

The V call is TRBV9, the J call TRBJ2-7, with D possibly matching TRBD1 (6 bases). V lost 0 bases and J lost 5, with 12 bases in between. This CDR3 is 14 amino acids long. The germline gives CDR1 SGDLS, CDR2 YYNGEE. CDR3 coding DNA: TGTGCCAGCAGCGTAGCTGGGACACAACACGAGCAGTACTTC. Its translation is CASSVAGTQHEQYF.

The CDR3 spells CASSLRGIGNNQPQHF. CDR3 bases: TGTGCCAGCAGCCTGAGGGGGATCGGAAACAATCAGCCCCAGCATTTT. The chain uses TRBV7-2 and TRBJ1-5; D perhaps matches TRBD1 (6 bases). CDR3 length equals 16 residues. Germline loops: CDR1 SGHTA, CDR2 FQGNSA. The V gene lost 5 bases and the J gene lost 3 bases, with 17 bases spanning the gap.

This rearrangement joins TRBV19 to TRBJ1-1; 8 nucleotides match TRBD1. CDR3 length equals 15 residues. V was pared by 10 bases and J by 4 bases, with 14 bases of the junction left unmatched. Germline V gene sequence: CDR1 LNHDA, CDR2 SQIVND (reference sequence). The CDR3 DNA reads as TGTGCCACACCCGGAGGCAGGGGGCAAGGCACTGAAGCTTTCTTT. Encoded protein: CATPGGRGQGTEAFF.

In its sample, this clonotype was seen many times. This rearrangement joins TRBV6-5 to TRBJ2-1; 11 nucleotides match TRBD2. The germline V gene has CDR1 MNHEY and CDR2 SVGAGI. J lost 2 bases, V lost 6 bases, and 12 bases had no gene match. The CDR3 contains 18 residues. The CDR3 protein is CASRAGTSGSIAYNEQFF. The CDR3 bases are TGTGCCAGCAGGGCCGGGACTAGCGGCAGCATTGCCTACAATGAGCAGTTCTTC.

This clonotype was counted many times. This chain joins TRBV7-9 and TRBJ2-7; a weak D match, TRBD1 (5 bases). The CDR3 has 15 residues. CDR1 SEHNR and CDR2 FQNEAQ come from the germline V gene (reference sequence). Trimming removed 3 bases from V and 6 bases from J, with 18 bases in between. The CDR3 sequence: CASSFGFGARGEQYF. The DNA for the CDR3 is TGTGCCAGCAGCTTCGGGTTTGGGGCTCGAGGCGAGCAGTACTTC.

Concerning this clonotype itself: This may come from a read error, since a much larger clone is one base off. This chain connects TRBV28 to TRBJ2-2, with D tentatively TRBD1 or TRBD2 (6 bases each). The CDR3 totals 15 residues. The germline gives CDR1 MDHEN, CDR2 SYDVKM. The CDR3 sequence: CVSSMGGVYTGELFF. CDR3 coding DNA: TGTGTCAGCAGTATGGGGGGCGTGTACACCGGGGAGCTGTTTTTT.

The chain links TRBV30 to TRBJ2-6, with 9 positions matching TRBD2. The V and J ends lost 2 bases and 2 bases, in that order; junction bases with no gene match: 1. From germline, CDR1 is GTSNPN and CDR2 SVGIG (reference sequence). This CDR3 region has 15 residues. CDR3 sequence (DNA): TGTGCCTGGAGTAGCGGGGGGACTGGGGCCAACGTCCTGACTTTC. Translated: CAWSSGGTGANVLTF.

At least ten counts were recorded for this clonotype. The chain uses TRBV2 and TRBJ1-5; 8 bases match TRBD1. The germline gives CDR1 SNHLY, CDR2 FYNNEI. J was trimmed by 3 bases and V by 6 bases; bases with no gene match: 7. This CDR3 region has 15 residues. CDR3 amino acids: CASRGKTGANQPQHF. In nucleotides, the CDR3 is TGTGCCAGCAGGGGAAAGACAGGGGCCAATCAGCCCCAGCATTTT.

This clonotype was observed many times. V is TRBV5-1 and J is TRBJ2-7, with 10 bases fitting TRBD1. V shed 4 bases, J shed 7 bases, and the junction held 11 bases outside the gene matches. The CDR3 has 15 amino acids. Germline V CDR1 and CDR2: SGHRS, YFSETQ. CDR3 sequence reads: CASSPRDRGEGEQYF. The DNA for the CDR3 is TGCGCCAGCAGCCCTCGGGACAGGGGCGAAGGGGAGCAGTACTTC.

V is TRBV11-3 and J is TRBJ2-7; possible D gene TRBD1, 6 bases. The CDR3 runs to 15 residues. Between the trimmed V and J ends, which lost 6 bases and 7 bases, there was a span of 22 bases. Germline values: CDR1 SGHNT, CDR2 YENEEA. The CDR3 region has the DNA TGTGCCAGCAGGGATCGGGCATTTGGGGGCGAGGAGCAGTACTTC. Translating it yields CASRDRAFGGEEQYF.

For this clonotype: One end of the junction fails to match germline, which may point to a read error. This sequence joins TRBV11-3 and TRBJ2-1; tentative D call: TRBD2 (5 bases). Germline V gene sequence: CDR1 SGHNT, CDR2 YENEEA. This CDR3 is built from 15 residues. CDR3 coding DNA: TGTGCCTTTCTAGTAGCGTCGAGCTCCTACAATGAGCAGCTCTTC. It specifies CAFLVASSSYNEQLF.

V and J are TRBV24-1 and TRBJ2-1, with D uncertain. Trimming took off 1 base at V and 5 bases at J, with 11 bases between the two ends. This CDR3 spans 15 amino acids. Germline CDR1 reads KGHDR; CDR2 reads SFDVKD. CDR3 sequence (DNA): TGTGCCACCAGTGATTTAGGACGGAACAACAATGAGCAGTTCTTC. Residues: CATSDLGRNNNEQFF.

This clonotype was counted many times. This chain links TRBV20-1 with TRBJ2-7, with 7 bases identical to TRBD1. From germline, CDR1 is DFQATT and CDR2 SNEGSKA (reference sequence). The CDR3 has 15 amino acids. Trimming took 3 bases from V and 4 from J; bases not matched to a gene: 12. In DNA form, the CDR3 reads TGCAGTGCTAGCCCCCCCCGGGACAGAGTTTACGAGCAGTACTTC. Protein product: CSASPPRDRVYEQYF.

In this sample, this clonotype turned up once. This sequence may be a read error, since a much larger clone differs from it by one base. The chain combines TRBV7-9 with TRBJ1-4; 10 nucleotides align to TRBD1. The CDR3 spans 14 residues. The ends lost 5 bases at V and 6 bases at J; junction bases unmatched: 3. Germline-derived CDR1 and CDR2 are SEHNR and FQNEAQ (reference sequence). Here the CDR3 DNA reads TGTGCCAGCAGCGCCGGGACAGGGGATGAAAAACTGTTTTTT. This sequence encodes CASSAGTGDEKLFF.

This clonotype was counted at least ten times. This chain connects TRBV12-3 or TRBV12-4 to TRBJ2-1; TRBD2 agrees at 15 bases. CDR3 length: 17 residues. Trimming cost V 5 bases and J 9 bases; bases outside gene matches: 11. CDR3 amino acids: CASSGLAGGPGESEQFF. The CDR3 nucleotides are TGTGCCAGCAGTGGACTAGCGGGAGGGCCTGGTGAAAGTGAGCAGTTCTTC.

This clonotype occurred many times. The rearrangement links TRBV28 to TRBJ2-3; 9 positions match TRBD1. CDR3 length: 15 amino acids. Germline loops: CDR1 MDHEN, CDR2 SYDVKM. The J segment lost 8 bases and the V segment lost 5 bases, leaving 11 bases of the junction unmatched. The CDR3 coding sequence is TGTGCCAGCAGTCTAACGGGACAGGGTCTAGTTACGCAGTATTTT. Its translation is CASSLTGQGLVTQYF.

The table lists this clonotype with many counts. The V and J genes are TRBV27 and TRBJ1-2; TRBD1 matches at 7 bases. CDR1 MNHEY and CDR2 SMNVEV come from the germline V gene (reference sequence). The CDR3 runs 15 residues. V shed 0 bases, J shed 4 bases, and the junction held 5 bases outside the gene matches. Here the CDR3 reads CASSLSIQGGYGYTF. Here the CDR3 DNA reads TGTGCCAGCAGTTTATCGATCCAGGGGGGCTATGGCTACACCTTC.

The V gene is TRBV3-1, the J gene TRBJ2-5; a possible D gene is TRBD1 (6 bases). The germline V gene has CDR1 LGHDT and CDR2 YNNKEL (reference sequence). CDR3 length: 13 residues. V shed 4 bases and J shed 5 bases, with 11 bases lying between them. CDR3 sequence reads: CASSRDMEETQYF. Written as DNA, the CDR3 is TGTGCCAGCAGCCGGGACATGGAGGAGACCCAGTACTTC.

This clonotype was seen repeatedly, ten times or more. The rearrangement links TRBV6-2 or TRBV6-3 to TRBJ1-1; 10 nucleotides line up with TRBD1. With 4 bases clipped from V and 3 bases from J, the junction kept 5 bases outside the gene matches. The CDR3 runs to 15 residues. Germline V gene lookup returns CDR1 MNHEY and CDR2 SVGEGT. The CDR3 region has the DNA TGTGCCAGCAGTTCGGGTGGGACAGGGGACACTGAAGCTTTCTTT. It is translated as CASSSGGTGDTEAFF.

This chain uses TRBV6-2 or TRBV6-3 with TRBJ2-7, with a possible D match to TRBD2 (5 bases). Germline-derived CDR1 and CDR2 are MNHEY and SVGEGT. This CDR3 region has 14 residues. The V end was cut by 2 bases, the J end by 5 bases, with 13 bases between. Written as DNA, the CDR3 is TGTGCCAGCAGTTACGACCGGGGTGTCCACGAGCAGTACTTC. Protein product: CASSYDRGVHEQYF.